These 26 T cell receptor beta chains came from one sample sequenced in a study of cytomegalovirus exposure and HLA in healthy donors. Both 60 Vbeta primers and 13 Jbeta primers went into the PCR. Sequenced by immunoSEQ multiplex PCR; TCRdb stores in-frame clones only, minus some. The sample holds under 130,000 clones, 69% seen once. Material for sequencing was PBMCs. The receptors stem from a man aged 25 to 40 in good health and CMV-seronegative.

The chain employs TRBV18 and TRBJ2-7; weak D call: TRBD2 (6 bases). The CDR3 spans 14 residues. Looked up from germline, CDR1 is KGHSH and CDR2 is LQKENI. V was shortened by 5 bases and J by 7 bases, with 18 bases between the two germline ends. CDR3 DNA sequence: TGTGCCAGCTCAGCCGGGACTGGGGTTAAAGAGCAGTACTTC. Amino acid sequence: CASSAGTGVKEQYF.

The chain joins TRBV7-9 to TRBJ2-7; perhaps TRBD2 as D (5 bases). Germline-derived CDR1 and CDR2 are SEHNR and FQNEAQ (reference sequence). The CDR3 covers 13 residues. V dropped 6 bases and J dropped 1 base, with 10 bases sitting between them. DNA for the CDR3: TGTGCCAGCAGTCAACTAGGGTCCTACGAGCAGTACTTC. Its translation is CASSQLGSYEQYF.

CDR3 region: CASSLGSRGYEQYF. CDR3 DNA: TGTGCCAGCAGCTTGGGGTCAAGAGGCTACGAGCAGTACTTC. The genes are TRBV5-5 and TRBJ2-7; D is unresolved. The CDR3 loop spans 14 amino acids. Germline CDR1 reads SGHKS; CDR2 reads YYEKEE (reference sequence). Trimming pared 0 bases from V and 3 bases from J, leaving 10 bases between.

The rearrangement joins TRBV28 to TRBJ2-5; maybe TRBD2 (5 bases). Matching the DNA end better, TRBJ2-7 makes the J call doubtful. The germline gives CDR1 MDHEN, CDR2 SYDVKM. There are 14 residues in the CDR3. The CDR3 protein is CASTQPGISYEQYF. DNA of the CDR3: TGTGCCAGTACCCAACCGGGGATTTCCTACGAGCAGTACTTC.

The chain has TRBV29-1 and TRBJ1-1, with D perhaps TRBD1 (5 bases). Germline CDR1 is SQVTM and CDR2 is ANQGSEA. Trimming pared 8 bases from V and 5 bases from J, leaving 15 bases between. CDR3 length: 12 residues. CDR3: CSTNRQGTEAFF. CDR3 in DNA: TGCAGCACAAACCGTCAGGGTACTGAAGCTTTCTTT.

The genes are TRBV7-2 and TRBJ2-3, with TRBD1 identical over 7 bases. This CDR3 is 15 amino acids long. The J segment lost 2 bases and the V segment lost 2 bases, leaving 4 bases of the junction unmatched. Germline V lookup: CDR1 SGHTA, CDR2 FQGNSA. The CDR3, as DNA: TGTGCCAGCAGCTTAAACAGGGGATCCACAGATACGCAGTATTTT. Protein: CASSLNRGSTDTQYF.

This rearrangement joins TRBV28 to TRBJ2-7, with D maybe TRBD2 (5 bases). Per the germline V gene, CDR1 is MDHEN and CDR2 is SYDVKM. With 6 bases removed from V and 1 base from J, the gap between germline ends came to 16 bases. The CDR3 is 15 residues long. The CDR3 sequence is CASSPGSETSYEQYF. The CDR3 region has the DNA TGTGCCAGCAGCCCGGGGAGCGAGACTTCCTACGAGCAGTACTTC.

This clone came up a few times. This chain connects TRBV4-1 to TRBJ1-1; D is perhaps TRBD1 (5 bases). Looked up from germline, CDR1 is MGHRA and CDR2 is YSYEKL. The CDR3 has 15 amino acids. The ends were cut back, 4 bases at V and 4 bases at J, with 16 bases in the middle. The DNA of the CDR3 is TGCGCCAGCAGCCGGGCCGGCGGTGGGGCCACTGAAGCTTTCTTT. Its translation: CASSRAGGGATEAFF.

The chain links TRBV6-4 to TRBJ2-5; 9 bases match TRBD2. CDR3 length: 15 amino acids. Germline CDR1 reads MRHNA; CDR2 reads SNTAGT. With V trimmed by 6 bases and J by 5 bases, 10 bases remained unmatched. CDR3 bases: TGTGCCAGCAGCCGTACCGGGACTAGCACGGAGACCCAGTACTTC. Translating it yields CASSRTGTSTETQYF.

CDR3 sequence (DNA): TGTGCCAGCAGTCTCCAGGATGCTGAAGCTTTCTTT. Its translation is CASSLQDAEAFF. The gene calls are TRBV28 and TRBJ1-1; no reliable D call. CDR3 size: 12 residues. Trimming removed 5 bases from V and 6 bases from J, with 10 bases in between. From germline, CDR1 is MDHEN and CDR2 SYDVKM.

The chain uses TRBV6-5 and TRBJ2-7; 7 bases are a match to TRBD1. Trimming removed 4 bases from V and 4 bases from J; junction bases left unmatched: 4. This CDR3 is 13 amino acids long. Germline V gene sequence: CDR1 MNHEY, CDR2 SVGAGI. CDR3: CASSSPTGYEQYF. The CDR3 DNA sequence: TGTGCCAGCAGTTCCCCGACAGGGTACGAGCAGTACTTC.

This clone occurred a few times. Other DNA sequences of this sample code for an identical CDR3. V gene TRBV11-3 combines with J gene TRBJ1-3, with D unresolved. V was pared by 1 base and J by 2 bases, with 9 bases between. The CDR3 spans 15 residues. The V gene's germline CDR1 is SGHNT and CDR2 YENEEA. CDR3 bases: TGTGCCAGCAGCTTAGGTCGGACTGCTGGAAACACCATATATTTT. This sequence encodes CASSLGRTAGNTIYF.

The rearrangement links TRBV27 to TRBJ1-5; the match to TRBD1 covers 9 bases. The CDR3 is made up of 15 amino acids. Looked up from germline, CDR1 is MNHEY and CDR2 is SMNVEV (reference sequence). The V and J ends lost 6 bases and 1 base, in that order; junction bases with no gene match: 4. CDR3 region: CASSFDRGSNQPQHF. The CDR3 bases are TGTGCCAGCAGCTTCGACAGGGGGAGCAATCAGCCCCAGCATTTT.

The J gene is TRBJ2-3, the V gene TRBV10-1; no definite D call. V was trimmed by 0 bases and J by 3 bases, leaving 4 bases between them. This CDR3 has 13 amino acids. Looked up from germline, CDR1 is WNHNN and CDR2 is SYGVQD (reference sequence). The CDR3 region has the DNA TGCGCCAGCAGTGAGTCGTCGACAGATACGCAGTATTTT. This sequence encodes CASSESSTDTQYF.

Turning to this clone: At one end the junction does not follow the germline gene, possibly because of a read error. The V and J genes are TRBV5-1 and TRBJ1-2, with D perhaps TRBD1 (6 bases). Germline CDR1 SGHRS, CDR2 YFSETQ. The CDR3 runs 14 residues. CDR3 nucleotide sequence: TGTGCCAGCAGCTCATCGGGACATGGACGGGGCTACACCTTC. As protein: CASSSSGHGRGYTF.

The chain carries TRBV10-3 and TRBJ2-5, with 9 bases identical to TRBD1. The end of the DNA fits TRBJ2-7 better, so the J call may be wrong. The CDR3 is made up of 13 amino acids. From germline, CDR1 is ENHRY and CDR2 SYGVKD. The CDR3 DNA sequence: TGTGCCATCAGGGGGACAGGGTTCAACGAGCAGTACTTC. Its translation is CAIRGTGFNEQYF.

This clone was found a few times. V usage is TRBV6-5 and J usage is TRBJ2-7, with 7 bases fitting TRBD2. Per germline, CDR1 MNHEY and CDR2 SVGAGI. The V and J ends lost 8 bases and 5 bases, in that order; junction bases with no gene match: 15. CDR3 length: 15 residues. The DNA for the CDR3 is TGTGCCAGCTCCACCCTGGTCGAGGCGGGAGACGAGCAGTACTTC. Amino acids: CASSTLVEAGDEQYF.

The rearrangement joins TRBV6-6 to TRBJ1-5, with 8 bases matching TRBD1. Germline assignment: CDR1 MNHNY and CDR2 SVGAGI (reference sequence). V gave up 5 bases and J gave up 3 bases; unmatched junction bases: 6. The CDR3 length is 15 residues. CDR3 residues: CASSDPGQVNQPQHF. CDR3 nucleotide sequence: TGTGCCAGCAGTGACCCGGGACAGGTCAATCAGCCCCAGCATTTT.

This chain links TRBV4-3 with TRBJ2-7; tentative D call: TRBD1 (5 bases). CDR1 LGHNA and CDR2 YSLEER come from the germline V gene. The CDR3 runs to 19 residues. The V end was cut by 0 bases, the J end by 2 bases, with 23 bases between. The CDR3 DNA is TGCGCCAGCAGCCAAGAGTTCCGGGCTATATGGGGCCTAACCTACGAGCAGTACTTC. Translating it yields CASSQEFRAIWGLTYEQYF.

The chain links TRBV2 to TRBJ1-5; D not certain. The CDR3 loop spans 15 amino acids. Trimming took off 3 bases at V and 3 bases at J, with 12 bases between the two ends. The germline gives CDR1 SNHLY, CDR2 FYNNEI. The CDR3 coding sequence is TGTGCCAGCAGTGAGGGAGGGAATTTCAATCAGCCCCAGCATTTT. Translated: CASSEGGNFNQPQHF.

This chain uses TRBV11-2 with TRBJ2-1; no clear D. The CDR3 has 14 residues. CDR1 and CDR2 (germline): SGHAT, FQNNGV. Trimming cost V 0 bases and J 7 bases, with 10 bases left between them. Here the CDR3 DNA reads TGTGCCAGCAGCTTAGATACAAGTCGAAATGAGCAGTTCTTC. It translates to CASSLDTSRNEQFF.

The V and J genes are TRBV27 and TRBJ1-2, with D possibly TRBD1 on 5 matching bases. Germline loops: CDR1 MNHEY, CDR2 SMNVEV (reference sequence). The V gene lost 7 bases and the J gene lost 4 bases, with 13 bases spanning the gap. The CDR3 length is 13 residues. This CDR3 reads CASTQGIGYGYTF. DNA of the CDR3: TGTGCCAGCACCCAGGGTATTGGCTATGGCTACACCTTC.

This clone occurred a few times. This chain joins TRBV5-1 and TRBJ2-7; perhaps TRBD2 as D (6 bases). Trimming removed 0 bases at V and 3 bases at J, with 7 bases between. The germline CDR1 and CDR2 sequences are SGHRS and YFSETQ. CDR3 size: 13 residues. CDR3 DNA: TGCGCCAGCAGCTTGGAGGGAGGCTACGAGCAGTACTTC. It codes for CASSLEGGYEQYF.

This clone has just one count. The rearrangement joins TRBV4-3 to TRBJ2-1; 8 bases are shared with TRBD2. Germline V lookup: CDR1 LGHNA, CDR2 YSLEER. J was trimmed by 5 bases and V by 1 base; bases with no gene match: 7. The CDR3 contains 16 residues. This CDR3 reads CASSQVYLAGNNEQFF. The DNA for the CDR3 is TGCGCCAGCAGCCAAGTTTACCTAGCGGGTAACAATGAGCAGTTCTTC.

The V call is TRBV19, the J call TRBJ2-7, with 9 bases aligning to TRBD2. Germline values: CDR1 LNHDA, CDR2 SQIVND (reference sequence). The ends lost 6 bases at V and 4 bases at J; junction bases unmatched: 19. This CDR3 has 18 amino acids. The CDR3: CASSRAKYVAGVGYEQYF. In nucleotides, the CDR3 is TGTGCCAGTAGCCGGGCCAAGTACGTAGCGGGAGTAGGATACGAGCAGTACTTC.

The sample holds a few counts of this clone. The rearrangement joins TRBV11-1 to TRBJ2-5; 12 bases fit TRBD2. CDR1 is SGHAT, CDR2 FQDESV, per germline (reference sequence). This CDR3 is built from 15 residues. Unmatched junction bases numbered 3, after V lost 3 bases and J lost 4 bases. CDR3 DNA sequence: TGTGCCAGCAGCTTCGGACTAGCGGGAAGAGAGACCCAGTACTTC. It encodes CASSFGLAGRETQYF.